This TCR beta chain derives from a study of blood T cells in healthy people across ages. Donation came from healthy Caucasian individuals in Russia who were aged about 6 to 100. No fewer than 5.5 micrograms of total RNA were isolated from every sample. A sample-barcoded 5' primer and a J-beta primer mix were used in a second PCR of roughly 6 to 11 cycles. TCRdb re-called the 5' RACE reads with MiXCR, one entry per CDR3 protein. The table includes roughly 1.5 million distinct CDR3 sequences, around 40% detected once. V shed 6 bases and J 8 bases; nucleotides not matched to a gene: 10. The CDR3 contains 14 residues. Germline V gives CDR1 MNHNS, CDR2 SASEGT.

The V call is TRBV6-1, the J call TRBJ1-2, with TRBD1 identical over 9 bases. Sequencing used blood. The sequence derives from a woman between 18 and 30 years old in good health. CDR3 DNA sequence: TGTGCCAGCAGGGAGGGCCGGACAGGGGACGGCTACACCTTC. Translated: CASREGRTGDGYTF.